This T cell receptor (beta chain) came from a study of control samples from healthy donors and cancer patients. Germline CDR1 LGHNA, CDR2 YSLEER. This CDR3 has 14 amino acids. Trimming cost V 0 bases and J 14 bases, with 17 bases left between them. The repertoire was sequenced with immunoSEQ multiplex PCR; TCRdb's copy has only in-frame clones and lacks some. The repertoire includes about 44,000 clones, roughly 86% of them detected once, and roughly a tenth sits in the top ten. Sequencing was done on a sample of PBMCs. The chain couples TRBV4-3 to TRBJ2-1; possible D gene TRBD2, 6 bases. The sequence came from a woman aged 55 to 70 with lung cancer. The CDR3 DNA is TGCGCCAGCAGCCAAGATCGGGAGACCGGAGAGGAGTTCTTC. Its translation: CASSQDRETGEEFF.